This T cell receptor (beta chain) originates from a study of response to subunit inactivated influenza vaccine. Each CDR3 protein gets one entry after TCRdb re-called the RT-PCR reads with MiXCR. The sample contains about 480,000 distinct CDR3 sequences, approximately 9.9% of which appear only once. General study points: Each seasonal influenza vaccination, the authors suggested, recruits few new T cells.

On this clonotype: Its target is not known.

The TCR was taken from a man aged 50 or older who received an inactivated influenza vaccine. This sample comprised PBMCs from blood, obtained 40 to 50 days after vaccination.

The CDR3: CASTPTGDLEQYF. CDR3 DNA sequence: TGTGCCAGCACCCCCACAGGGGACCTCGAGCAGTACTTC. The genes are TRBV28 and TRBJ2-7; 7 bases line up with TRBD1. The junction had 9 bases not matched to a gene; V was cut back by 7 bases and J by 6 bases. Germline assignment: CDR1 MDHEN and CDR2 SYDVKM. The CDR3 spans 13 residues.